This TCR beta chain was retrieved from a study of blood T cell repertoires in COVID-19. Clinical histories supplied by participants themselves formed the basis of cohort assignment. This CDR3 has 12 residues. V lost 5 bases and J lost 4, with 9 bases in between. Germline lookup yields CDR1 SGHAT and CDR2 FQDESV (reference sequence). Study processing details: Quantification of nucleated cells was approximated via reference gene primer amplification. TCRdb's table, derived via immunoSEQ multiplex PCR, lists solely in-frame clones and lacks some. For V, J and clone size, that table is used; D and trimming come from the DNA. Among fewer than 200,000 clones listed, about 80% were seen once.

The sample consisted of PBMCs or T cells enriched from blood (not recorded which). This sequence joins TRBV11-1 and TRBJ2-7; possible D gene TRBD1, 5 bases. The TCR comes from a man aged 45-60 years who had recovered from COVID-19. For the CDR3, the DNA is TGTGCCAGCAGCCCGCAGGGTTACGAGCAGTACTTC. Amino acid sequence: CASSPQGYEQYF.